Listed below are T cell receptor beta chains from one sample, sequenced in a study of early T cells in non-severe SARS-CoV-2 infection. TCRdb used MiXCR to reprocess the 5' RACE reads, holding one entry per CDR3 protein. The table lists fewer than 30,000 distinct CDR3 sequences, about 4.4% of them singletons. The specimen was whole blood. Source of these receptors: an adult who was a healthcare worker with PCR-confirmed SARS-CoV-2 infection or an uninfected control (not recorded which). CDR3s include the opening cysteine and the closing phenylalanine or tryptophan. The order of the fields is J gene, V gene, CDR3 protein.

j_gene: TRBJ2-7; v_gene: TRBV5-6; CDR3aa: CASSLVGRISYEQYF
j_gene: TRBJ2-3; v_gene: TRBV7-2; CDR3aa: CASSPYSLATDTQYF
j_gene: TRBJ1-2; v_gene: TRBV12-3/TRBV12-4; CDR3aa: CASSLPQPYGYTF
j_gene: TRBJ2-1; v_gene: TRBV13; CDR3aa: CASSPPLALQFF
j_gene: TRBJ2-3; v_gene: TRBV7-3; CDR3aa: CASSADNTQYF
j_gene: TRBJ2-5; v_gene: TRBV28; CDR3aa: CASSPTVILGETQYF
j_gene: TRBJ2-2; v_gene: TRBV28; CDR3aa: CASVTKTGELFF
j_gene: TRBJ2-1; v_gene: TRBV28; CDR3aa: CASSLVRGAGNEQFF
j_gene: TRBJ1-4; v_gene: TRBV28; CDR3aa: CASRPRPGQNFEATNEKLFF
j_gene: TRBJ2-7; v_gene: TRBV28; CDR3aa: CASSSARLSSGEQYF
j_gene: TRBJ2-3; v_gene: TRBV4-3; CDR3aa: CASSQDGGGFRYF
j_gene: TRBJ1-2; v_gene: TRBV7-2; CDR3aa: CASSSRRGVNYGYTF
j_gene: TRBJ2-1; v_gene: TRBV19; CDR3aa: CASSGSGWGNEQFF
j_gene: TRBJ1-5; v_gene: TRBV3-1; CDR3aa: CASSQGPQTVGQPQHF
j_gene: TRBJ2-1; v_gene: TRBV7-2; CDR3aa: CASSSSSEQFF
j_gene: TRBJ1-1; v_gene: TRBV20-1; CDR3aa: CSARLLTGRGAFF
j_gene: TRBJ2-5; v_gene: TRBV9; CDR3aa: CASSVAEGQETQYF
j_gene: TRBJ2-1; v_gene: TRBV4-2; CDR3aa: CASSQGGTGKKMLNEQFF
j_gene: TRBJ2-7; v_gene: TRBV4-1; CDR3aa: CASSQVSGSGNEQYF
j_gene: TRBJ1-6; v_gene: TRBV5-5; CDR3aa: CASSLMGSYNSPLHF
j_gene: TRBJ2-3; v_gene: TRBV7-2; CDR3aa: CASSLGEYSGTGADTQYF
j_gene: TRBJ2-6; v_gene: TRBV6-2/TRBV6-3; CDR3aa: CASSYPRQGMVGANVLTF
j_gene: TRBJ2-2; v_gene: TRBV7-2; CDR3aa: CASSRPTGGAGELFF
j_gene: TRBJ2-7; v_gene: TRBV28; CDR3aa: CASSLPTSGRTSYEQYF
j_gene: TRBJ1-4; v_gene: TRBV27; CDR3aa: CASRTGKMATNEKLFF
j_gene: TRBJ2-6; v_gene: TRBV10-3; CDR3aa: CAISRSSGANVLTF
j_gene: TRBJ1-5; v_gene: TRBV30; CDR3aa: CAWSAGEAQPQHF
j_gene: TRBJ1-1; v_gene: TRBV13; CDR3aa: CASSFSPEMNTEAFF
j_gene: TRBJ2-7; v_gene: TRBV20-1; CDR3aa: CSARAVYEQYF
j_gene: TRBJ2-5; v_gene: TRBV20-1; CDR3aa: CSARLGETQYF
j_gene: TRBJ1-3; v_gene: TRBV29-1; CDR3aa: CSVTGGQGNTIYF
j_gene: TRBJ1-1; v_gene: TRBV14; CDR3aa: CASSRTGTSGAFF
j_gene: TRBJ1-2; v_gene: TRBV7-8; CDR3aa: CASSLNHGGYTF
j_gene: TRBJ2-2; v_gene: TRBV9; CDR3aa: CASSVDLAVAGELFF
j_gene: TRBJ2-1; v_gene: TRBV4-3; CDR3aa: CASSQELPRGNEQFF
j_gene: TRBJ2-5; v_gene: TRBV7-2; CDR3aa: CASSSRVRETQYF
j_gene: TRBJ2-7; v_gene: TRBV19; CDR3aa: CASSAPDYEQYF
j_gene: TRBJ1-6; v_gene: TRBV6-2/TRBV6-3; CDR3aa: CASSTGSYNSPLHF
j_gene: TRBJ2-5; v_gene: TRBV5-5; CDR3aa: CASSLRGQQQETQYF
j_gene: TRBJ1-2; v_gene: TRBV4-3; CDR3aa: CASSQDTRALLYGYTF
j_gene: TRBJ1-2; v_gene: TRBV20-1; CDR3aa: CSSYGYTF
j_gene: TRBJ2-5; v_gene: TRBV20-1; CDR3aa: CSAWTGQETQYF
j_gene: TRBJ2-3; v_gene: TRBV28; CDR3aa: CASSLPRTNTQYF
j_gene: TRBJ2-2; v_gene: TRBV5-5; CDR3aa: CASSLVLAGTGELFF
j_gene: TRBJ2-5; v_gene: TRBV5-6; CDR3aa: CASSLVGREGGETQYF
j_gene: TRBJ1-3; v_gene: TRBV5-5; CDR3aa: CASSSGTVGNTIYF
j_gene: TRBJ2-5; v_gene: TRBV2; CDR3aa: CAIRGRQVQETQYF
j_gene: TRBJ2-5; v_gene: TRBV7-2; CDR3aa: CASSFRLRETQYF
j_gene: TRBJ2-7; v_gene: TRBV6-1; CDR3aa: CASSRDGARAYEQYF
j_gene: NA; v_gene: TRBV7-6; CDR3aa: CASSLVRTGLTDTQHF
j_gene: TRBJ1-5; v_gene: TRBV6-2/TRBV6-3; CDR3aa: CASRGGTGGGYSNQPQHF
j_gene: TRBJ2-7; v_gene: TRBV7-2; CDR3aa: CASSLTQGLPYEQYF
j_gene: TRBJ2-1; v_gene: TRBV7-2; CDR3aa: CASSFLAGSSYNEQFF
j_gene: TRBJ2-5; v_gene: TRBV7-2; CDR3aa: CASRPPNGETQYF
j_gene: TRBJ2-1; v_gene: TRBV24-1; CDR3aa: CATSDLFQEQFF
j_gene: TRBJ2-1; v_gene: TRBV19; CDR3aa: CATRDSQSWFNEQFF
j_gene: TRBJ2-7; v_gene: TRBV20-1; CDR3aa: CSAPKKTDIYEQYF
j_gene: TRBJ2-7; v_gene: TRBV7-6; CDR3aa: CASSMLPGGDHEQYF
j_gene: TRBJ1-4; v_gene: TRBV20-1; CDR3aa: CSALGTGNEKLFF